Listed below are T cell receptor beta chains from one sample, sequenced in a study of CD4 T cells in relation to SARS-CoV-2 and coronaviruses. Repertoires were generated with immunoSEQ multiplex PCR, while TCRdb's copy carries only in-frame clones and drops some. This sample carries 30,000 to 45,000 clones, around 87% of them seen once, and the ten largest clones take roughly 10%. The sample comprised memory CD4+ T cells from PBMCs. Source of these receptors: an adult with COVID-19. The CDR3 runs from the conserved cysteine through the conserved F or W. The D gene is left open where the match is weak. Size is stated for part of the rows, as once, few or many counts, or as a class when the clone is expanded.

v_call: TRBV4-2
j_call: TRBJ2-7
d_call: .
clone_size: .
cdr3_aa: CASSQGWGLSYEQYF
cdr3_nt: TGTGCCAGCAGCCAAGGATGGGGGCTGTCCTACGAGCAGTACTTC

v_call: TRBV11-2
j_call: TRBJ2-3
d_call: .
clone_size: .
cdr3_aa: CASSLVGGPLGTQYF
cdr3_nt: TGTGCCAGCAGCTTAGTCGGGGGGCCGTTGGGTACGCAGTATTTT

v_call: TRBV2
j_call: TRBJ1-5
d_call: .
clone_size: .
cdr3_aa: CASSERNRLNQPQHF
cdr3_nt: TGTGCCAGCAGTGAACGTAACAGGCTCAATCAGCCCCAGCATTTT

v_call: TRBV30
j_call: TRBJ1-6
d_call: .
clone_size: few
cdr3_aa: CAWSVVRGVGSPLHF
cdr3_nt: TGTGCCTGGAGTGTGGTTAGAGGGGTTGGATCACCCCTCCACTTT

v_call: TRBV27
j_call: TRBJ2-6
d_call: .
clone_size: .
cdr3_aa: CASGPGSGANVLTF
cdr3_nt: TGTGCCAGCGGGCCGGGCTCTGGGGCCAACGTCCTGACTTTC

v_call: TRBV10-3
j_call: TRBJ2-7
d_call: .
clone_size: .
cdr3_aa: CAISESPPGPSYEQYF
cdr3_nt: TGTGCCATCAGTGAGTCCCCTCCGGGACCCTCCTACGAGCAGTACTTC

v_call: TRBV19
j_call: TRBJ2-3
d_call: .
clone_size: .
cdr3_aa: CASSIADTQYF
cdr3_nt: TGTGCCAGTAGTATAGCAGATACGCAGTATTTT

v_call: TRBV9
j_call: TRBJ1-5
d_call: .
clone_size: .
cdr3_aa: CASSVGPGGNQPQHF
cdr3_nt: TGTGCCAGCAGCGTAGGTCCAGGTGGCAATCAGCCCCAGCATTTT

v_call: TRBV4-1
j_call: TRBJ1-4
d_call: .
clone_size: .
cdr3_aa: CASSQDEGGLLFF
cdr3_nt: TGCGCCAGCAGCCAAGATGAGGGCGGTTTACTGTTTTTT

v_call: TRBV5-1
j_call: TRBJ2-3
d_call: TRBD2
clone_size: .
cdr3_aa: CASSPLTGTTSTDTQYF
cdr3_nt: TGCGCCAGCAGCCCGCTTACCGGGACTACTAGCACAGATACGCAGTATTTT

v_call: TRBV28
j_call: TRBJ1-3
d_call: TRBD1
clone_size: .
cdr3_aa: CASSLDRGLTIYF
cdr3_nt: TGTGCCAGCAGTTTAGACAGGGGTCTCACCATATATTTT

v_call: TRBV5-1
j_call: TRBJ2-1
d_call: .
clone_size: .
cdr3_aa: CASSFGSYNEQFF
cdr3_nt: TGCGCCAGCAGCTTTGGTTCCTACAATGAGCAGTTCTTC

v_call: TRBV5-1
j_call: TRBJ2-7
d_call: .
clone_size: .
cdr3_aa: CASSLESIMGSKHYF
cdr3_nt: TGCGCCAGCAGCTTGGAATCTATAATGGGCAGCAAGCATTACTTC

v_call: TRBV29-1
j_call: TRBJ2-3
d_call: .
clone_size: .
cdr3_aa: CSVDGTLGGDTQYF
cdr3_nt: TGCAGCGTTGATGGCACCCTTGGAGGAGATACGCAGTATTTT

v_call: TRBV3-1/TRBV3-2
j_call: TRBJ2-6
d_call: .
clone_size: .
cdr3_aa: CASSRGAGLSGANVLTF
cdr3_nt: TGTGCCAGCAGCCGAGGCGCGGGGCTATCTGGGGCCAACGTCCTGACTTTC

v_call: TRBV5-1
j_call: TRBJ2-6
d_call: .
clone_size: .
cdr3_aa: CASSFEGGTGANVLTF
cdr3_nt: TGCGCCAGCAGCTTTGAGGGGGGGACTGGGGCCAACGTCCTGACTTTC

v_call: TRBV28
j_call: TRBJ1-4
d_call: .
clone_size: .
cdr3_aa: CASSNGQPKLFF
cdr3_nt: TGTGCCAGCAGCAACGGACAGCCAAAACTGTTTTTT

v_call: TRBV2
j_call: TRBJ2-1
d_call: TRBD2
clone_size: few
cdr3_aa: CASRTSGGALPYNEQFF
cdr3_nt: TGTGCCAGCCGGACTAGCGGGGGGGCTTTGCCCTACAATGAGCAGTTCTTC

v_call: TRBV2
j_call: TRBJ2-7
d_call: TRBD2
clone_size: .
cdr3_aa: CASSEVGTSGRSYEQYF
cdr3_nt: TGTGCCAGCAGTGAAGTGGGGACTAGCGGGCGCTCCTACGAGCAGTACTTC

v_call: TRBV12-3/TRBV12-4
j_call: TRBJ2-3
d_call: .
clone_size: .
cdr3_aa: CASSLVPDTQYF
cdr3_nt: TGTGCCAGCAGTTTAGTGCCAGATACGCAGTATTTT

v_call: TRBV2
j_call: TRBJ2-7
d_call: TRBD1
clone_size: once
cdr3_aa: CASSGGASYEQYF
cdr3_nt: TGTGCCAGCTCAGGGGGCGCCTCTTACGAGCAGTACTTC

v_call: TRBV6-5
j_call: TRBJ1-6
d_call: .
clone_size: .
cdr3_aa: CASSYGLKALPLHF
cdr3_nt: TGTGCCAGCAGTTACGGGTTAAAGGCCCTACCCCTCCACTTT

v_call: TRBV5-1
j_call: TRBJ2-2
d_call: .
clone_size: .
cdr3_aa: CASSNPTRNTGELFF
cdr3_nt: TGCGCCAGCAGCAATCCAACTCGCAACACCGGGGAGCTGTTTTTT

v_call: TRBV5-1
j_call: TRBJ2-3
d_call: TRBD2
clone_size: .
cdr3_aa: CASSRGTSGGGHGDTQYF
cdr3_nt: TGCGCCAGCAGCAGGGGGACTAGCGGGGGGGGTCACGGGGATACGCAGTATTTT

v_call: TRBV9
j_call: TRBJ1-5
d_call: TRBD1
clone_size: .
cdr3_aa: CASSETGEGNQPQHF
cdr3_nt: TGTGCCAGCAGCGAGACAGGGGAAGGCAATCAGCCCCAGCATTTT

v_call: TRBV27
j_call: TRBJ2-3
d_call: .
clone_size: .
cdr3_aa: CASSPPWADTQYF
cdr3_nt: TGTGCCAGCAGCCCTCCCTGGGCAGATACGCAGTATTTT

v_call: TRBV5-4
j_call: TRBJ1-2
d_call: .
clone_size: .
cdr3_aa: CASSPEAGAKRGYTF
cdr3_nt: TGTGCCAGCAGCCCGGAGGCGGGGGCGAAGAGGGGCTACACCTTC

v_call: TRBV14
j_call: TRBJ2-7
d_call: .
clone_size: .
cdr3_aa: CASSQAREQYF
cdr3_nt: TGTGCCAGCAGCCAAGCGAGGGAGCAGTACTTC

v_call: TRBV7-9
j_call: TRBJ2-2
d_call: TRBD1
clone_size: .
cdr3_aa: CASSLGTGITGELFF
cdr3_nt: TGTGCCAGCAGCTTGGGGACAGGGATCACCGGGGAGCTGTTTTTT

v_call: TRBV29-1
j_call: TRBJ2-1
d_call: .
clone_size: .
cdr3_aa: CSVDWYNEQFF
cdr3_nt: TGCAGCGTCGACTGGTACAATGAGCAGTTCTTC

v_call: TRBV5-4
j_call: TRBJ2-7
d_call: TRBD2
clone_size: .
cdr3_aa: CASRAGGAQTANEQYF
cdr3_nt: TGTGCCAGCAGGGCGGGAGGGGCGCAAACCGCCAATGAGCAGTACTTC

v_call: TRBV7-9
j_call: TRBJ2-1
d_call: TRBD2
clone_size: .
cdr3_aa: CASSPRLAGDVDEQFF
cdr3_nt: TGTGCCAGCAGCCCCCGACTAGCGGGGGATGTAGATGAGCAGTTCTTC

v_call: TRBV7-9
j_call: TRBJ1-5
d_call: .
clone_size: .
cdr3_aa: CASSPLPPGAVGQPQHF
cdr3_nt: TGTGCCAGCAGCCCCCTCCCCCCGGGGGCAGTGGGACAGCCCCAGCATTTT

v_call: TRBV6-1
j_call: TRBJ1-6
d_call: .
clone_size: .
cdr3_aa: CASREVSDNSPLHF
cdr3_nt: TGTGCCAGCAGGGAAGTCTCGGATAATTCACCCCTCCACTTT

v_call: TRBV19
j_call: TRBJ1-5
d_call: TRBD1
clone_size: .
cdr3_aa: CASSIGGGGAGQPQHF
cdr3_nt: TGTGCCAGTAGTATAGGTGGAGGGGGCGCCGGACAGCCCCAGCATTTT

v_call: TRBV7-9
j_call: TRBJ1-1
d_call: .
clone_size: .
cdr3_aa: CVELPTGNMRTEAFF
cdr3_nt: TGTGTCGAGTTACCTACAGGGAATATGCGCACTGAAGCTTTCTTT

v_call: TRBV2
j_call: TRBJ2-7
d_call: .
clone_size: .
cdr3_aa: CAAQGGDGRYEQYF
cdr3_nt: TGTGCCGCCCAGGGGGGTGACGGGCGGTACGAGCAGTACTTC

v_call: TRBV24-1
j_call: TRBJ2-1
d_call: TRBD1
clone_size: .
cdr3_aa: CATSDRDSSSYNEQFF
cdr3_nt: TGTGCCACCAGTGATCGGGACAGTAGCTCCTACAATGAGCAGTTCTTC

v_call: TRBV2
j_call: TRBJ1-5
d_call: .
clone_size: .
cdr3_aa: CASRPTPTYQPQHF
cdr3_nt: TGTGCCAGCAGACCCACCCCCACTTATCAGCCCCAGCATTTT

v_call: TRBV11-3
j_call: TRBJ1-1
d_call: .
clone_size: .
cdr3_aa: CASRKTDMNTEAFF
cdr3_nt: TGTGCCAGCAGAAAGACAGACATGAACACTGAAGCTTTCTTT

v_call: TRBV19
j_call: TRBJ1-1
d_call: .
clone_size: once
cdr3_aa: CASSATGGGNTEAFF
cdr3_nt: TGTGCCAGTAGTGCCACGGGGGGGGGAAACACTGAAGCTTTCTTT

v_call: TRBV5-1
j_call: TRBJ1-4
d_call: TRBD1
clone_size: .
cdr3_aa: CASSHTGGPPSLDEKLFF
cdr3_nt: TGCGCCAGCAGCCATACAGGGGGCCCCCCCTCTTTGGATGAAAAACTGTTTTTT

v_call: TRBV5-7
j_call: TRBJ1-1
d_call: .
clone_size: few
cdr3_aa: CASKPGYIDTEAFF
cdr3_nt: TGTGCCAGCAAACCAGGGTACATTGACACTGAAGCTTTCTTT

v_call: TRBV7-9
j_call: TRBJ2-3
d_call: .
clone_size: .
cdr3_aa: CASTLTDTQYF
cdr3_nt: TGTGCCAGCACCCTCACAGATACGCAGTATTTT

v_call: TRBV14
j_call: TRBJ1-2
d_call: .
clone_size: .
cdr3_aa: CASSQEKLGYGYTF
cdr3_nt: TGTGCCAGCAGCCAAGAGAAGCTGGGCTATGGCTACACCTTC

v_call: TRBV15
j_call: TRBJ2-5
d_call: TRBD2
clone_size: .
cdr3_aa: CATRVGLAEKTQYF
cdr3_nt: TGTGCCACCAGAGTGGGACTAGCCGAGAAGACCCAGTACTTC

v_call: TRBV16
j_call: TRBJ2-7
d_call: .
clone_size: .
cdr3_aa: CASSQSLAAYEQYF
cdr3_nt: TGTGCCAGCAGCCAATCTTTGGCAGCCTACGAGCAGTACTTC

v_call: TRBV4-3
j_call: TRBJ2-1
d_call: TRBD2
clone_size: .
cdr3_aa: CASSPQRFSGGSSYNEQFF
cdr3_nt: TGCGCCAGCAGCCCTCAACGCTTTAGCGGGGGGAGCTCCTACAATGAGCAGTTCTTC

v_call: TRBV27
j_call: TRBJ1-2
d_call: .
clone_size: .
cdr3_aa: CASRFSGQPYGYTF
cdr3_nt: TGTGCCAGCAGGTTTTCTGGACAGCCCTATGGCTACACCTTC

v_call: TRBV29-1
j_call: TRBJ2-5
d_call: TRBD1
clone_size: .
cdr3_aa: CSVRGTGRETQYF
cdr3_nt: TGCAGCGTGAGGGGGACAGGGCGGGAGACCCAGTACTTC

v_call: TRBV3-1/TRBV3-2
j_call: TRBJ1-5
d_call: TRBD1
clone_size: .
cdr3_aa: CASSKGVGQPFGNQPQHF
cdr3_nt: TGTGCCAGCAGCAAAGGGGTGGGACAGCCATTTGGCAATCAGCCCCAGCATTTT

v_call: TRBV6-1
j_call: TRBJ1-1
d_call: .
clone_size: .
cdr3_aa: CASSEAGGTEAFF
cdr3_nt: TGTGCCAGCAGTGAAGCGGGGGGAACTGAAGCTTTCTTT

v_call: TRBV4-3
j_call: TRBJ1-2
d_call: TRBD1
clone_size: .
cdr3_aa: CASSQTGAYGYTF
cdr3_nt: TGCGCCAGCAGCCAGACAGGGGCCTATGGCTACACCTTC